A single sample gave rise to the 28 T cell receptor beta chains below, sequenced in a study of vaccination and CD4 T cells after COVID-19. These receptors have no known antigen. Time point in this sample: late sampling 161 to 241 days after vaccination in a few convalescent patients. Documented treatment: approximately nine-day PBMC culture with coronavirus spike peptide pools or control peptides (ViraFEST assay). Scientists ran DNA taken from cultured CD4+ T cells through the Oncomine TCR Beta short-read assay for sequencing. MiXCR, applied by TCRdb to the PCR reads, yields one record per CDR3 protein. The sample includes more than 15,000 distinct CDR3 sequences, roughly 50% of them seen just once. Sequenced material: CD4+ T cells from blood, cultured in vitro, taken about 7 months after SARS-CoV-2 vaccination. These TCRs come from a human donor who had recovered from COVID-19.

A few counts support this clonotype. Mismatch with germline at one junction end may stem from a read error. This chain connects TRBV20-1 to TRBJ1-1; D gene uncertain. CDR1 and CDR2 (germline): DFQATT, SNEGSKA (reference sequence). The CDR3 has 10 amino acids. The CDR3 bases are TGCAGTGCTAGAGATCTTGTCGGGGTCTTT. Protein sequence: CSARDLVGVF.

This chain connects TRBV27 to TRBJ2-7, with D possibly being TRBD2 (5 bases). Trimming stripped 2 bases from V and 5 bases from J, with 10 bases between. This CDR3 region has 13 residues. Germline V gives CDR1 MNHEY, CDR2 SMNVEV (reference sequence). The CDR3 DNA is TGTGCCAGCAGTTTAATGGGAGTCAACGAGCAGTACTTC. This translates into CASSLMGVNEQYF.

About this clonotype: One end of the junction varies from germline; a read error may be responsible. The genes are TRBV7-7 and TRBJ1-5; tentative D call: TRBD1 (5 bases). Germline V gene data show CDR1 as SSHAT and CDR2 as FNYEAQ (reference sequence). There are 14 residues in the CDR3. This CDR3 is CASSGLDSNQPQHF. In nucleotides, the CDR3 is TGTGCTAGCAGCGGACTAGACAGTAATCAGCCCCAGCATTTT.

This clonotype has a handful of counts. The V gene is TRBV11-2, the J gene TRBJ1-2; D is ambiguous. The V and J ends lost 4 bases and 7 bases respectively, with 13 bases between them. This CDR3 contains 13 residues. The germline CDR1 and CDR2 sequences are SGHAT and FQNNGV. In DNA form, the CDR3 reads TGTGCCAGCAGCTCCCCGGGTGGGCCTGGCTACACCTTC. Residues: CASSSPGGPGYTF. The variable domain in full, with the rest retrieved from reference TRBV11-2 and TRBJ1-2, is EAGVAQSPRYKIIEKRQSVAFWCNPISGHATLYWYQQILGQGPKLLIQFQNNGVVDDSQLPKDRFSAERLKGVDSTLKIQPAKLEDSAVYLCASSSPGGPGYTFGSGTRLTVV.

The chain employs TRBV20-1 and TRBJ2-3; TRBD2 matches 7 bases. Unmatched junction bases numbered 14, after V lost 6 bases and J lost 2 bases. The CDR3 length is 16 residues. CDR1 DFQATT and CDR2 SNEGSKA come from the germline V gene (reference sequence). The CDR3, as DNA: TGCAGTGCCCGGCCGGCGCGCGGGGGATACACAGATACGCAGTATTTT. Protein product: CSARPARGGYTDTQYF.

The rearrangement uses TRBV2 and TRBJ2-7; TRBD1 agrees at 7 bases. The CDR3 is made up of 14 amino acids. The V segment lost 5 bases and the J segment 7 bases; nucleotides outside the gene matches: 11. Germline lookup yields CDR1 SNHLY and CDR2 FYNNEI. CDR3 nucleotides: TGTGCCAGCAGTACTTCCCGACAGGGTTGGGAGCAGTACTTC. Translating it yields CASSTSRQGWEQYF. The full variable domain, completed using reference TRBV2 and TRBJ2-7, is EPEVTQTPSHQVTQMGQEVILRCVPISNHLYFYWYRQILGQKVEFLVSFYNNEISEKSEIFDDQFSVERPDGSNFTLKIRSTKLEDSAMYFCASSTSRQGWEQYFGPGTRLTVT.

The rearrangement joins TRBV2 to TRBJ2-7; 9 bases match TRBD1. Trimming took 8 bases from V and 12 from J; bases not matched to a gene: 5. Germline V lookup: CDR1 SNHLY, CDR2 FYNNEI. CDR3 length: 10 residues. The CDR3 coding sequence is TGTGCCAGCGGGGGACAGGGACCGTACTTC. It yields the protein CASGGQGPYF.

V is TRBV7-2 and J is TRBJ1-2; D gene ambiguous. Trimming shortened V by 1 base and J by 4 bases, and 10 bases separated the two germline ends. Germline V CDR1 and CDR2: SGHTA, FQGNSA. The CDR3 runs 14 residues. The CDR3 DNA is TGTGCCAGCAGCTTAGGAGGCAAACTCTATGGCTACACCTTC. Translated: CASSLGGKLYGYTF. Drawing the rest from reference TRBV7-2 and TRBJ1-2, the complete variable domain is GAGVSQSPSNKVTEKGKDVELRCDPISGHTALYWYRQSLGQGLEFLIYFQGNSAPDKSGLPSDRFSAERTGGSVSTLTIQRTQQEDSAVYLCASSLGGKLYGYTFGSGTRLTVV.

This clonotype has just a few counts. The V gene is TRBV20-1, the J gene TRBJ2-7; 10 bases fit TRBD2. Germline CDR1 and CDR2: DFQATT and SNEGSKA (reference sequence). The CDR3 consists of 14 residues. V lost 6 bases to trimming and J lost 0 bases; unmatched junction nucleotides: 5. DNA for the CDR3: TGCAGTGCCGGCGGACTAGCGGACTCCTACGAGCAGTACTTC. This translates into CSAGGLADSYEQYF.

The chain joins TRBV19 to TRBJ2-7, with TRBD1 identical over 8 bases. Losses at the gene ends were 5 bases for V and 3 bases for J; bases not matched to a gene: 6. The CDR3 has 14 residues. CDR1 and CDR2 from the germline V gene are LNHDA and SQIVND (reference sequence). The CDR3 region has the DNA TGTGCCAGTAGTTGGAGGACAGGGAGCTACGAGCAGTACTTC. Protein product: CASSWRTGSYEQYF.

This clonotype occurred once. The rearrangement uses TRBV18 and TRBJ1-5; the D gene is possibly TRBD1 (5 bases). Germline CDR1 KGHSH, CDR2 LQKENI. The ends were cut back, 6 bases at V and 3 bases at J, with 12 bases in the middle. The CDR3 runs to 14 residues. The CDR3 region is CASSRGRNNQPQHF. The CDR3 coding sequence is TGTGCCAGCTCCCGGGGACGTAACAATCAGCCCCAGCATTTT.

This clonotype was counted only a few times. The chain's CDR3 is CSALLPLQGYGYTF. In DNA form, the CDR3 reads TGCAGTGCCCTCCTCCCCCTACAGGGGTATGGCTACACCTTC. V is TRBV20-1 and J is TRBJ1-2; 7 positions match TRBD1. CDR3 length equals 14 residues. CDR1 DFQATT and CDR2 SNEGSKA come from the germline V gene (reference sequence). Trimming removed 6 bases from V and 5 bases from J; junction bases left unmatched: 12.

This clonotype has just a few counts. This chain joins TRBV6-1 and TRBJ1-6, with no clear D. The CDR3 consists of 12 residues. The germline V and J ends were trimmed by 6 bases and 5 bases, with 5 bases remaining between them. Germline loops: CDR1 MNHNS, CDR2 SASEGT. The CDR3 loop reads CASSPHNSPLHF. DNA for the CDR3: TGTGCCAGCAGCCCCCATAATTCACCCCTCCACTTT.

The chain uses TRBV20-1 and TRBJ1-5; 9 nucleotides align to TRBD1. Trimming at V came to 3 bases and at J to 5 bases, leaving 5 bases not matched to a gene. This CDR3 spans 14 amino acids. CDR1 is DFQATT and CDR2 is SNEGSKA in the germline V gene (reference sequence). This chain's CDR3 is CSARGTGPYQPQHF. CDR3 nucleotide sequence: TGCAGTGCTAGGGGGACAGGGCCCTATCAGCCCCAGCATTTT.

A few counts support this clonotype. DNA for the CDR3: TGTGCCAGCAGCACCTCTCGGGACAGGGACTCCTACGAGCAGTACTTC. Encoded protein: CASSTSRDRDSYEQYF. V is TRBV6-1 and J is TRBJ2-7, with TRBD1 matching over 9 bases. The CDR3 spans 16 residues. The germline V gene encodes CDR1 MNHNS and CDR2 SASEGT. The V segment lost 6 bases and the J segment 0 bases; nucleotides outside the gene matches: 9.

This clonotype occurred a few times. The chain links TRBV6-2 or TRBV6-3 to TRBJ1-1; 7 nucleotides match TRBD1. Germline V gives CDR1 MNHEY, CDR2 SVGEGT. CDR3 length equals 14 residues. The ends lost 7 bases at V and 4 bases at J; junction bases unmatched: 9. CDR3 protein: CASNENRGITEAFF. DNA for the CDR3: TGTGCCAGCAACGAGAACAGGGGAATCACTGAAGCTTTCTTT.

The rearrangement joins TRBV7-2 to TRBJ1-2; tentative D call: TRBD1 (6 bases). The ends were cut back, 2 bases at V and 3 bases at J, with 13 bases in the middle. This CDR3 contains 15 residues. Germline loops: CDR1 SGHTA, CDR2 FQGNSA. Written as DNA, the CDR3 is TGTGCCAGCAGCTTAAACAGGGTAAACTACTATGGCTACACCTTC. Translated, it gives CASSLNRVNYYGYTF.

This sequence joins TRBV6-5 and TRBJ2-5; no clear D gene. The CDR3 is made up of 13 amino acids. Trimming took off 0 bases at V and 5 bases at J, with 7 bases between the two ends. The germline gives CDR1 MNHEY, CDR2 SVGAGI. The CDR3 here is CASSYSGTETQYF. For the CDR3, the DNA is TGTGCCAGCAGTTACTCGGGCACCGAGACCCAGTACTTC.

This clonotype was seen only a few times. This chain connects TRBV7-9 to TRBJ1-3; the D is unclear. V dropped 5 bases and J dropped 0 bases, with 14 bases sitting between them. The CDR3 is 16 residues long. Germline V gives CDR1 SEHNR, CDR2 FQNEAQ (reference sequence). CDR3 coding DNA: TGTGCCAGCAGCCGATGGACGGCCACCTCTGGAAACACCATATATTTT. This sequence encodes CASSRWTATSGNTIYF.

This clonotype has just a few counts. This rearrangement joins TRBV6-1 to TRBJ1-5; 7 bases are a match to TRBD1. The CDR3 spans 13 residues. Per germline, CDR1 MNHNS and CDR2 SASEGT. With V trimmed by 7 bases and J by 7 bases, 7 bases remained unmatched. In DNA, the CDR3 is TGTGCCAGCAAGATAGACAGGGACCAGCCCCAGCATTTT. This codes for CASKIDRDQPQHF.

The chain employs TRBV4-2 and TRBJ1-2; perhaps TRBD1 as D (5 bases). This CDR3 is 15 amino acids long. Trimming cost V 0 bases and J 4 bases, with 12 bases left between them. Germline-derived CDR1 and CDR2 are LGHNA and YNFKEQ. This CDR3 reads CASSQDRGRIYGYTF. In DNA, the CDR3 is TGTGCCAGCAGCCAAGATAGGGGACGGATCTATGGCTACACCTTC.

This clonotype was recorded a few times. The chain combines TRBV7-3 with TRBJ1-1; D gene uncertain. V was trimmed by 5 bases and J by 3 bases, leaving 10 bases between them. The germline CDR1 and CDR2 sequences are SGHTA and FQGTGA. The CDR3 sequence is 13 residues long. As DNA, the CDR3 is TGTGCCAGCAGCCAGCAGCAGGACACTGAAGCTTTCTTT. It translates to CASSQQQDTEAFF.

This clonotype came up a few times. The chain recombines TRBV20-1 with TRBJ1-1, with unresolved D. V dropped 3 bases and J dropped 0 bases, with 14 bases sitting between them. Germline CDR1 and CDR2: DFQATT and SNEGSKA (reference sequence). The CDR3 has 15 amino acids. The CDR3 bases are TGCAGTGCTAGGAGATCCGGACGACTGAACACTGAAGCTTTCTTT. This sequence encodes CSARRSGRLNTEAFF.

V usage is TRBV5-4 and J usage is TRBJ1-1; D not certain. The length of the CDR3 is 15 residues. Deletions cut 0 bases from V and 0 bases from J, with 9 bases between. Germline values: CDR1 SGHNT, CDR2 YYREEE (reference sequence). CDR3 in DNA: TGTGCCAGCAGCTTGGAGGGCCTTATGAACACTGAAGCTTTCTTT. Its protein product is CASSLEGLMNTEAFF.

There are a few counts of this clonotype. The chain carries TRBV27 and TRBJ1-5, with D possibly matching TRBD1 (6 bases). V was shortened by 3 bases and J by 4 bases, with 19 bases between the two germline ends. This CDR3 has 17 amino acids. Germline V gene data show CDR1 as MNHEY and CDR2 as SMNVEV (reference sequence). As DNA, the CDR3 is TGTGCCAGCAGTTTCACGGACAGTCGTGGGGTAAATCAGCCCCAGCATTTT. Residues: CASSFTDSRGVNQPQHF.

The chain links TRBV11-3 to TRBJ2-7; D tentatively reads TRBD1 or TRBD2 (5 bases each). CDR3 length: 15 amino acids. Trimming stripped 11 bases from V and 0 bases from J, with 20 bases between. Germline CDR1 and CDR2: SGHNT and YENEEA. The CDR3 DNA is TGTGCCGGACGGGGCCTCCCGGAGTGCTCCTACGAGCAGTACTTC. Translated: CAGRGLPECSYEQYF.

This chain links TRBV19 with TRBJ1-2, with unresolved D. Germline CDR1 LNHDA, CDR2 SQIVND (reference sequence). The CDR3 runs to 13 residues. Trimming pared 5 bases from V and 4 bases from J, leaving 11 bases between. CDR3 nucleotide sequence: TGTGCCAGTAGTTTCCGGTCGGTCTATGGCTACACCTTC. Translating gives CASSFRSVYGYTF.

CDR3 region: CASTDIQGDQPQHF. In DNA, the CDR3 is TGTGCCAGCACTGACATACAGGGGGATCAGCCCCAGCATTTT. The chain employs TRBV2 and TRBJ1-5, with TRBD1 identical over 8 bases. The CDR3 totals 14 residues. CDR1 and CDR2 (germline): SNHLY, FYNNEI. Trimming at V came to 7 bases and at J to 5 bases, leaving 7 bases not matched to a gene.